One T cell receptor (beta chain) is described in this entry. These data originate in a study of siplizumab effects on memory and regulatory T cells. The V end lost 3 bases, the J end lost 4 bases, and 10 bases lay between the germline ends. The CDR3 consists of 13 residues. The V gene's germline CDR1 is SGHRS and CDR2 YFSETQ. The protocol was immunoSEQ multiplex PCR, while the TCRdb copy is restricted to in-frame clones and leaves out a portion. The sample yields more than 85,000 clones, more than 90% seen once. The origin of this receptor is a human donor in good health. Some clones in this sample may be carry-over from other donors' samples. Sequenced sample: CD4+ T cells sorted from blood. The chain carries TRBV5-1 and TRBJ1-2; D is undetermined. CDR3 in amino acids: CASSSDYSYGYTF. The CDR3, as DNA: TGCGCCAGCAGCTCAGATTACTCCTATGGCTACACCTTC.